These T cell receptor beta chains were read from a single sample in a study of shared clonotypes between healthy human individuals. Repertoires were generated with immunoSEQ multiplex PCR, while TCRdb's copy carries only in-frame clones and drops some. The top ten hold about 0.89% of the sample, which has about 1.1 million clones, roughly 77% seen once. Specimen: memory CD4+ T cells from PBMCs. These receptors were collected from a man aged 18 to 29 in good health. Some clones in this sample may be carry-over from other donors' samples. The CDR3 runs from the conserved cysteine through the conserved F or W. D genes are given only for firm matches. The size of a clone is reported for some rows only, either as once, few or many, or as a class for expanded clones.

v_gene	abundance	j_gene	d_gene	CDR3aa	CDR3nt
TRBV7-3	NA	TRBJ1-1	TRBD1	CASSASTGTNTEAFF	TGTGCCAGCAGCGCATCGACAGGGACGAACACTGAAGCTTTCTTT
TRBV5-1	NA	TRBJ2-5	TRBD2	CASSLLADQETQYF	TGCGCCAGCAGCTTACTAGCGGACCAAGAGACCCAGTACTTC
TRBV4-2	NA	TRBJ2-7	TRBD1	CASSHLGQGASEQYF	TGTGCCAGCAGCCATCTGGGACAGGGCGCATCCGAGCAGTACTTC
TRBV18	NA	TRBJ1-1	TRBD1	CASSPSPDRAEAFF	TGTGCCAGCTCACCCTCCCCAGACAGGGCTGAAGCTTTCTTT
TRBV2	NA	TRBJ2-2	NA	CASSSGSHTGELFF	TGTGCCAGCAGTTCCGGGTCTCACACCGGGGAGCTGTTTTTT
TRBV28	NA	TRBJ1-1	NA	CASSLDGYTEAFF	TGTGCCAGCAGTTTGGACGGATACACTGAAGCTTTCTTT
TRBV30	NA	TRBJ2-3	NA	CASGGGRFTDTQYF	TGTGCCTCAGGGGGCGGGAGATTCACAGATACGCAGTATTTT
TRBV27	NA	TRBJ1-4	NA	CASRPGLLSQGKLFF	TGTGCCAGCAGGCCGGGACTCCTCAGTCAAGGAAAACTGTTTTTT
TRBV5-5	NA	TRBJ2-7	NA	CASSLAGTLSYEQYF	TGTGCCAGCAGCTTGGCCGGGACGCTTTCCTACGAGCAGTACTTC
TRBV18	NA	TRBJ1-4	TRBD1	CASSPDRGNEKLFF	TGTGCCAGCTCCCCAGACAGGGGAAATGAAAAACTGTTTTTT
TRBV6-6	NA	TRBJ2-7	NA	CASNDYRQYSHEQYF	TGTGCCAGCAACGATTACCGACAATATTCTCACGAGCAGTACTTC
TRBV30	NA	TRBJ2-3	NA	CAWSVLATPTDTQYF	TGTGCCTGGAGTGTACTAGCTACGCCCACAGATACGCAGTATTTT
TRBV28	NA	TRBJ2-7	TRBD2	CASRGSGSLYEQYF	TGTGCCAGCAGGGGTAGCGGGAGTCTCTACGAGCAGTACTTC
TRBV6-5	few	TRBJ1-2	TRBD1	CASRTTGAYGYTF	TGTGCCAGCAGGACCACAGGGGCCTACGGCTACACCTTC
TRBV4-2	NA	TRBJ2-2	NA	CASSQDPRAANTGELFF	TGTGCCAGCAGCCAAGATCCTCGAGCGGCGAACACCGGGGAGCTGTTTTTT
TRBV5-1	once	TRBJ2-7	NA	CASSFLQGEQYF	TGCGCCAGCAGCTTCCTACAAGGCGAGCAGTACTTC
TRBV7-9	few	TRBJ2-1	TRBD2	CASSPVGGRANNEQFF	TGTGCCAGCAGCCCAGTCGGTGGGAGGGCTAACAATGAGCAGTTCTTC
TRBV12-5	NA	TRBJ2-1	NA	CASGLVPGSNEQFF	TGTGCTAGTGGTTTGGTACCGGGTTCCAATGAGCAGTTCTTC
TRBV7-2	NA	TRBJ2-7	NA	CASSLSSSVNPYEQYF	TGTGCCAGCAGCTTATCGTCTAGCGTGAATCCCTACGAGCAGTACTTC
TRBV27	NA	TRBJ2-2	TRBD1	CASKGSTGGGTGELFF	TGTGCCAGCAAGGGCTCGACAGGGGGCGGAACCGGGGAGCTGTTTTTT
TRBV5-1	NA	TRBJ2-5	TRBD2	CASSLYGGGNQETQYF	TGCGCCAGCAGCTTGTATGGGGGAGGGAACCAAGAGACCCAGTACTTC